Shown below are 20 T cell receptor beta chains from a single sample sequenced in a study of cytotoxic CD8 clonotypes in ibrutinib-treated CLL. The repertoire was sequenced with immunoSEQ multiplex PCR; TCRdb's copy has only in-frame clones and lacks some. The profile covers approximately 200,000 clones, with over 60% appearing a single time and around an eighth taken by the ten largest. The specimen was PBMCs, collected after 24 months of ibrutinib treatment. These TCRs come from a human donor with chronic lymphocytic leukemia.

This clone was recorded only once. V and J are TRBV18 and TRBJ2-3; TRBD1 aligns across 10 bases. V lost 2 bases to trimming and J lost 3 bases; unmatched junction nucleotides: 2. This CDR3 is built from 15 residues. Per the germline V gene, CDR1 is KGHSH and CDR2 is LQKENI. The CDR3 coding sequence is TGTGCCAGCTCACCAGGGACAGGGGAAACAGATACGCAGTATTTT. Amino acids: CASSPGTGETDTQYF.

The CDR3: CASSLAFIGVDTEAFF. The CDR3 DNA reads as TGCGCCAGCAGCTTGGCGTTCATCGGGGTGGACACTGAAGCTTTCTTT. J is TRBJ1-1 and V is TRBV5-1; D is unresolved. The CDR3 loop spans 16 amino acids. Between the trimmed V and J ends, which lost 0 bases and 3 bases, there was a span of 15 bases. Germline V gives CDR1 SGHRS, CDR2 YFSETQ.

The chain joins TRBV29-1 to TRBJ2-7; TRBD1 matches 10 bases. V lost 1 base and J lost 7; bases outside the gene matches: 7. This CDR3 region has 14 residues. CDR1 and CDR2 (germline): SQVTM, ANQGSEA. The CDR3 nucleotides read TGCAGCGTTGAAGCCGACAGGGGGCATAGGGAGCAGTACTTC. Its translation is CSVEADRGHREQYF.

The chain is built from TRBV28 and TRBJ2-7, with 7 nucleotides matching TRBD1. Germline V gene data show CDR1 as MDHEN and CDR2 as SYDVKM. J lost 2 bases, V lost 2 bases, and 9 bases had no gene match. CDR3 size: 16 residues. The CDR3 sequence: CASSLPPQGLTYEQYF. The CDR3 DNA follows: TGTGCCAGCAGTTTACCCCCACAGGGGTTAACCTACGAGCAGTACTTC.

This clone was recorded once. V usage is TRBV9 and J usage is TRBJ1-2; D possibly corresponds to TRBD1 (5 bases). This CDR3 contains 12 residues. V was trimmed by 8 bases and J by 4 bases, leaving 12 bases between them. Germline V gene lookup returns CDR1 SGDLS and CDR2 YYNGEE. The CDR3 spells CASWGVSYGYTF. The CDR3 nucleotides are TGTGCCAGTTGGGGGGTGTCCTATGGCTACACCTTC.

The CDR3 coding sequence is TGTGCCAGCAGCTTGGCGGGGGTCCTCGGGCAGTACTTC. Translating it yields CASSLAGVLGQYF. This chain connects TRBV5-6 to TRBJ2-7; D is perhaps TRBD2 (6 bases). Germline V gives CDR1 SGHDT, CDR2 YYEEEE. The CDR3 consists of 13 residues. V was cut by 0 bases and J by 9 bases, with 13 bases left in between. The whole variable domain, remainder taken from reference TRBV5-6 and TRBJ2-7, is DAGVTQSPTHLIKTRGQQVTLRCSPKSGHDTVSWYQQALGQGPQFIFQYYEEEERQRGNFPDRFSGHQFPNYSSELNVNALLLGDSALYLCASSLAGVLGQYFGPGTRLTVT.

This chain connects TRBV10-2 to TRBJ2-6; D not resolved. Germline lookup yields CDR1 WSHSY and CDR2 SAAADI. The V end lost 5 bases, the J end lost 15 bases, and 17 bases lay between the germline ends. The length of the CDR3 is 13 residues. The CDR3: CASSSRPETSLTF. DNA for the CDR3: TGCGCCAGCAGTTCCCGTCCCGAGACCAGCCTGACTTTC.

CDR3 loop: CASSLRQEQETQYF. The DNA for the CDR3 is TGTGCCAGCAGCCTAAGACAAGAACAAGAGACCCAGTACTTC. The chain uses TRBV4-2 and TRBJ2-5; no firm D call. The germline V and J ends were trimmed by 4 bases and 2 bases, with 11 bases remaining between them. This CDR3 comprises 14 residues. The germline gives CDR1 LGHNA, CDR2 YNFKEQ.

V is TRBV28 and J is TRBJ1-5, with a weak D call TRBD1 (5 bases). Deletions cut 3 bases from V and 0 bases from J, with 9 bases between. The CDR3 sequence is 15 residues long. CDR1 and CDR2 (germline): MDHEN, SYDVKM. CDR3 DNA sequence: TGTGCCAGCAGTTTCCGACAGAATAGCAATCAGCCCCAGCATTTT. It encodes CASSFRQNSNQPQHF. The whole variable domain, remainder taken from reference TRBV28 and TRBJ1-5, is DVKVTQSSRYLVKRTGEKVFLECVQDMDHENMFWYRQDPGLGLRLIYFSYDVKMKEKGDIPEGYSVSREKKERFSLILESASTNQTSMYLCASSFRQNSNQPQHFGDGTRLSIL.

This clone was observed a single time. Sequence at one end of the junction differs from germline and may be a read error. The chain links TRBV9 to TRBJ2-7, with 8 bases aligning to TRBD2. The CDR3 totals 15 residues. The germline CDR1 and CDR2 sequences are SGDLS and YYNGEE. The CDR3, as DNA: TGTGCCAGCAACGTACGGGGAGAAGCGGGAGACGAGCAGTACTTC. It codes for CASNVRGEAGDEQYF. Drawing the rest from reference TRBV9 and TRBJ2-7, the complete variable domain is DSGVTQTPKHLITATGQRVTLRCSPRSGDLSVYWYQQSLDQGLQFLIQYYNGEERAKGNILERFSAQQFPDLHSELNLSSLELGDSALYFCASNVRGEAGDEQYFGPGTRLTVT.

The V gene is TRBV15, the J gene TRBJ2-1; 7 nucleotides line up with TRBD2. Germline loops: CDR1 LNHNV, CDR2 YYDKDF (reference sequence). This CDR3 contains 16 residues. Germline trimming cut 3 bases from V and 5 bases from J; bases unmatched to any gene: 10. CDR3 amino acids: CATSSLGLAVHNEQFF. Here the CDR3 DNA reads TGTGCCACCAGCAGTCTAGGGCTAGCGGTTCACAATGAGCAGTTCTTC.

This sequence joins TRBV6-5 and TRBJ2-7; unclear D gene. Trimming removed 6 bases at V and 6 bases at J, with 15 bases between. Germline loops: CDR1 MNHEY, CDR2 SVGAGI. CDR3 length equals 13 residues. The CDR3 nucleotides read TGTGCCAGCAGCACGGGCGGTATTGGCGAGCAGTACTTC. Translated: CASSTGGIGEQYF.

The rearrangement uses TRBV2 and TRBJ2-1; the match to TRBD1 covers 8 bases. V gave up 2 bases and J gave up 12 bases; unmatched junction bases: 12. Per germline, CDR1 SNHLY and CDR2 FYNNEI. The CDR3 consists of 15 residues. The CDR3 sequence: CASSEIPGGRSGQFF. The CDR3 region has the DNA TGTGCCAGCAGTGAAATACCAGGGGGCCGGTCGGGGCAGTTCTTC.

The J gene is TRBJ2-7, the V gene TRBV4-2, with a weak D call TRBD1 (5 bases). Germline CDR1 and CDR2: LGHNA and YNFKEQ. Trimming took 1 base from V and 0 from J, leaving 10 bases between them. The CDR3 covers 15 residues. The CDR3 sequence is CASSQGTSVSYEQYF. Here the CDR3 DNA reads TGTGCCAGCAGCCAAGGGACATCCGTCTCCTACGAGCAGTACTTC.

The J gene is TRBJ2-1, the V gene TRBV10-3; D uncertain. Trimming left V 4 bases short and J 4 bases short, with 5 bases between. Germline V gene data show CDR1 as ENHRY and CDR2 as SYGVKD. CDR3 length: 12 residues. The CDR3 DNA follows: TGTGCCATCAGTGCTCCGTACAATGAGCAGTTCTTC. Residues: CAISAPYNEQFF.

The chain is built from TRBV11-2 and TRBJ2-2; weak D call: TRBD1 (6 bases). V lost 3 bases and J lost 2, with 13 bases in between. The CDR3 totals 16 residues. CDR1 is SGHAT and CDR2 is FQNNGV in the germline V gene. CDR3 sequence (DNA): TGTGCCAGCAGCTTGCTTCAGGGGCTTAACACCGGGGAGCTGTTTTTT. Translation: CASSLLQGLNTGELFF.

This clone came up a few times. This chain links TRBV30 with TRBJ2-5; D may be TRBD1 (5 bases). The V gene's germline CDR1 is GTSNPN and CDR2 SVGIG (reference sequence). Between the trimmed V and J ends, which lost 2 bases and 5 bases, there was a span of 15 bases. CDR3 size: 14 residues. The CDR3 here is CAWSPLTAVETQYF. The CDR3 bases are TGTGCCTGGAGTCCATTGACAGCCGTGGAGACCCAGTACTTC.

The chain links TRBV27 to TRBJ1-1; 8 nucleotides agree with TRBD1. The CDR3 has 16 amino acids. Germline CDR1 and CDR2: MNHEY and SMNVEV (reference sequence). Trimming cost V 6 bases and J 1 base; bases outside gene matches: 10. The CDR3 spells CASSLQGGLWNTEAFF. In nucleotides, the CDR3 is TGTGCCAGCAGCCTACAGGGGGGGCTGTGGAACACTGAAGCTTTCTTT.

Here the CDR3 reads CASSYFDRDYEQYF. In DNA form, the CDR3 reads TGTGCCAGCAGTTACTTTGACAGGGACTACGAGCAGTACTTC. The rearrangement uses TRBV6-5 and TRBJ2-7; TRBD1 matches at 7 bases. Trimming took 1 base from V and 3 from J; bases not matched to a gene: 3. The length of the CDR3 is 14 residues. Germline V gene data show CDR1 as MNHEY and CDR2 as SVGAGI.

This chain links TRBV29-1 with TRBJ2-1; the match to TRBD1 covers 7 bases. CDR3 length: 16 amino acids. From germline, CDR1 is SQVTM and CDR2 ANQGSEA. J lost 4 bases, V lost 5 bases, and 14 bases had no gene match. The chain's CDR3 is CSVLRTGELGYNEQFF. Here the CDR3 DNA reads TGCAGCGTTCTTAGGACAGGCGAACTAGGGTACAATGAGCAGTTCTTC.